Below are 3 T cell receptor beta chains sequenced from a single sample in a study of blood T cell repertoires in COVID-19. Only in-frame clones appear in the TCRdb table, and some are missing; sequencing was by immunoSEQ multiplex PCR. In the table there are roughly 330,000 clones, about 83% of which are singletons. Sequenced material: peripheral blood. The receptors shown here come from a woman aged 45-65 years with acute or convalescent COVID-19.

The chain combines TRBV7-6 with TRBJ2-1, with 9 bases aligning to TRBD1. The CDR3 sequence is 15 residues long. Unmatched junction bases numbered 4, after V lost 5 bases and J lost 2 bases. The germline CDR1 and CDR2 sequences are SGHVS and FNYEAQ. The CDR3 loop reads CASSPGQGTYNEQFF. The CDR3 DNA is TGTGCCAGCAGCCCAGGACAGGGGACCTACAATGAGCAGTTCTTC.

The chain joins TRBV5-1 to TRBJ2-7, with 7 bases identical to TRBD2. Trimming took 0 bases from V and 0 from J; bases not matched to a gene: 6. This CDR3 comprises 16 residues. Looked up from germline, CDR1 is SGHRS and CDR2 is YFSETQ. CDR3 region: CASSLGGGPSSYEQYF. The DNA of the CDR3 is TGCGCCAGCAGCTTGGGGGGGGGACCCAGCTCCTACGAGCAGTACTTC.

The V gene is TRBV27, the J gene TRBJ1-4, with TRBD1 matching over 7 bases. V was pared by 4 bases and J by 2 bases, with 13 bases of the junction left unmatched. Per the germline V gene, CDR1 is MNHEY and CDR2 is SMNVEV (reference sequence). The CDR3 covers 18 residues. The chain's CDR3 is CASSSPGGAYGTNEKLFF. The CDR3 bases are TGTGCCAGCAGTTCCCCAGGGGGAGCCTACGGTACTAATGAAAAACTGTTTTTT.